This entry features one T cell receptor (beta chain) sequence. This entry belongs to a study of blood T cell repertoires in COVID-19. Study information: Italy, Spain and the United States were the sources of the convalescent and acute COVID-19 samples. Nucleic acid was either cDNA or gDNA, and it came from T cells, B-cell-depleted T cells, or PBMCs.

In the original analysis: Scientists estimated how many nucleated cells there were by amplifying reference gene primers. Profiling relied on immunoSEQ multiplex PCR, and the TCRdb table lists in-frame clones only, not all of them. The V and J calls and the clone size are those of that table, but D and trimming were determined from the DNA. The sample shows around 130,000 clones, 75% to 90% of them seen only once. Germline CDR1 is SGHKS and CDR2 is YYEKEE (reference sequence). The CDR3 extends over 16 amino acids. V trimming: 6 bases; J trimming: 3 bases; junction bases outside the gene matches: 14. Sequenced input: peripheral blood. The sequence derives from a woman over 75 with acute or convalescent COVID-19. The gene calls are TRBV5-5 and TRBJ1-2, with TRBD1 identical over 7 bases. CDR3 in DNA: TGTGCCAGCAACCCCTTGCTTAGGGGGCCTTACTATGGCTACACCTTC. This codes for CASNPLLRGPYYGYTF.